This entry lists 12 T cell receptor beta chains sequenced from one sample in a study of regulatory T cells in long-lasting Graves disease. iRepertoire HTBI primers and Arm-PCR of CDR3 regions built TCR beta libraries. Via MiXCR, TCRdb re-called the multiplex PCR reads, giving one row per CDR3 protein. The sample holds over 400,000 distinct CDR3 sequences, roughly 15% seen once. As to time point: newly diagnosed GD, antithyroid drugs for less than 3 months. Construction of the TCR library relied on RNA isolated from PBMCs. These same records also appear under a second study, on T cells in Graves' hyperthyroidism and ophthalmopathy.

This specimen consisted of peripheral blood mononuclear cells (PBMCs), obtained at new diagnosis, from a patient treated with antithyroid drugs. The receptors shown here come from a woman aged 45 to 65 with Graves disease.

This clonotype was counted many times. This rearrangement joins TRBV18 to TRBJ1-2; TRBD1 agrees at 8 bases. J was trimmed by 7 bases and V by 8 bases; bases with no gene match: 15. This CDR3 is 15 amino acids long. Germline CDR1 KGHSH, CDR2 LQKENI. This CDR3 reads CASTEAGQVDGGYTF. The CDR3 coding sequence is TGTGCCAGCACCGAGGCGGGACAGGTGGATGGTGGCTACACCTTC.

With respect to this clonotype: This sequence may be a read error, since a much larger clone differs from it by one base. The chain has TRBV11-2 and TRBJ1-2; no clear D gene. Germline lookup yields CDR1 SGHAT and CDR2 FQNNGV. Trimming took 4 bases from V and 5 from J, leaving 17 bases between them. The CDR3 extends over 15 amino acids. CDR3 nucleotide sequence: TGTGCCAGCAGCTCCGAATTCGGATCCCAATATGGCTACACCTTC. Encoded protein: CASSSEFGSQYGYTF.

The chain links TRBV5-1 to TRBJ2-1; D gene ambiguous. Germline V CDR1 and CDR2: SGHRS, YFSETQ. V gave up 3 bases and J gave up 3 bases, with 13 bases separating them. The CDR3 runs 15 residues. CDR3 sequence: CASSSDQSYYNEQFF. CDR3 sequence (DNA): TGCGCCAGCAGCTCGGACCAGTCCTACTACAATGAGCAGTTCTTC.

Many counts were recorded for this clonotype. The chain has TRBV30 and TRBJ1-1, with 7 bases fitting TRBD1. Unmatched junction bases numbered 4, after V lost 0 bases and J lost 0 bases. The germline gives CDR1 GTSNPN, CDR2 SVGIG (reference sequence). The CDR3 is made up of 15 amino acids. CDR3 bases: TGTGCCTGGAGTGTAGGGGACAGCATGAACACTGAAGCTTTCTTT. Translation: CAWSVGDSMNTEAFF.

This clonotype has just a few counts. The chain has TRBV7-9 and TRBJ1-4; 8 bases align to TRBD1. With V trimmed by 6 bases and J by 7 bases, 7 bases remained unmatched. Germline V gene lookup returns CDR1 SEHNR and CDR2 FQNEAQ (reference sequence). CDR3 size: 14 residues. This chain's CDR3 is CASRPQGASEKLFF. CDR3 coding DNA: TGTGCCAGCAGACCGCAGGGGGCGAGTGAAAAACTGTTTTTT.

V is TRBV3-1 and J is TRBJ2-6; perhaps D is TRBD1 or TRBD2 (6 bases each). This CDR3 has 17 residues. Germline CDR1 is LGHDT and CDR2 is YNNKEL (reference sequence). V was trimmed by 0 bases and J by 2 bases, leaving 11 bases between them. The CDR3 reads CASSQEPGGAGANVLTF. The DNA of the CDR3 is TGTGCCAGCAGCCAAGAGCCCGGGGGCGCTGGGGCCAACGTCCTGACTTTC.

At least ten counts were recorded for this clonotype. The DNA for the CDR3 is TGTGCCTGGAGGGGACAAGCTGGAAACACCATATATTTT. This sequence encodes CAWRGQAGNTIYF. The rearrangement uses TRBV30 and TRBJ1-3; D is perhaps TRBD1 (6 bases). Looked up from germline, CDR1 is GTSNPN and CDR2 is SVGIG (reference sequence). The V end lost 3 bases, the J end lost 2 bases, and 8 bases lay between the germline ends. The CDR3 runs 13 residues.

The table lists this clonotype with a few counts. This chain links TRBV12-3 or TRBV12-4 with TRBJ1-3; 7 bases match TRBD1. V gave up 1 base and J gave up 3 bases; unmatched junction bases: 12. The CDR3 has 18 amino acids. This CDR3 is CASSLGSRQGGDGNTIYF. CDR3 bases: TGTGCCAGCAGTTTAGGGTCACGTCAGGGGGGAGATGGAAACACCATATATTTT.

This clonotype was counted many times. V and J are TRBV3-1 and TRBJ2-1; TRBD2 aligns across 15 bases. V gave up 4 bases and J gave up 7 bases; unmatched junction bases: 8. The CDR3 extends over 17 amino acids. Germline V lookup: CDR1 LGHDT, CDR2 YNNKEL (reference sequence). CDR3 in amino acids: CASSPYRGLAGGNEQFF. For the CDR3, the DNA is TGTGCCAGCAGCCCCTACCGTGGACTAGCGGGAGGGAATGAGCAGTTCTTC.

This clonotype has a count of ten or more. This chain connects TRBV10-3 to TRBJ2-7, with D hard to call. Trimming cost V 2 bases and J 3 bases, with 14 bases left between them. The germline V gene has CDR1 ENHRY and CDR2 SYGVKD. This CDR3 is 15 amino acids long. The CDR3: CAISETAGQIYEQYF. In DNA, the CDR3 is TGTGCCATCAGTGAGACCGCTGGGCAGATCTACGAGCAGTACTTC.

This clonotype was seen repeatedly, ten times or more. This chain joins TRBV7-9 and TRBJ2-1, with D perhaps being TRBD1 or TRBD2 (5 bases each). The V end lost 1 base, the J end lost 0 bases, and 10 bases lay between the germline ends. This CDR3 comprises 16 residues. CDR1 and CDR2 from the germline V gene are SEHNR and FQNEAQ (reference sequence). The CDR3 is CASSLVGGSSYNEQFF. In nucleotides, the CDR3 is TGTGCCAGCAGCTTAGTTGGGGGAAGCTCCTACAATGAGCAGTTCTTC.

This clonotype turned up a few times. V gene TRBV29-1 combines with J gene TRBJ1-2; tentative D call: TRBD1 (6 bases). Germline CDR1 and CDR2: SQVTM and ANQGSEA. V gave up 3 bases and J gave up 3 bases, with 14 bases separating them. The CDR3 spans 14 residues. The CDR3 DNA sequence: TGCAGCGTTGAGGATGAGGGGGATGACTATGGCTACACCTTC. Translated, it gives CSVEDEGDDYGYTF.